What follows are 14 T cell receptor beta chains derived from one specimen sequenced in a study of blood T cell repertoires in COVID-19. TCRdb's copy holds only in-frame clones and misses some; the assay was immunoSEQ multiplex PCR. The profile shows approximately 300,000 clones, 75% to 95% of them singletons. The sequenced sample consisted of peripheral blood. The receptor set was obtained from a woman in her twenties or thirties with COVID-19, enrolled during active disease.

The V call is TRBV24-1, the J call TRBJ1-5, with D possibly being TRBD1 (6 bases). CDR3 length equals 15 residues. V dropped 7 bases and J dropped 3 bases, with 15 bases sitting between them. Germline CDR1 reads KGHDR; CDR2 reads SFDVKD. The CDR3 DNA reads TGTGCCACCAGCCAGACCGGGACACTCAATCAGCCCCAGCATTTT. This translates into CATSQTGTLNQPQHF.

The chain combines TRBV18 with TRBJ2-7; 10 bases agree with TRBD1. V shed 0 bases, J shed 5 bases, and the junction held 7 bases outside the gene matches. Germline loops: CDR1 KGHSH, CDR2 LQKENI. The length of the CDR3 is 16 residues. The CDR3, as DNA: TGTGCCAGCTCACCACCAATCCGGGACAGGGGCCACGAGCAGTACTTC. It translates to CASSPPIRDRGHEQYF.

This chain uses TRBV5-1 with TRBJ2-1; 8 bases line up with TRBD2. Germline V gene data show CDR1 as SGHRS and CDR2 as YFSETQ. This CDR3 is 15 amino acids long. The junction had 5 bases not matched to a gene; V was cut back by 4 bases and J by 2 bases. CDR3 coding DNA: TGCGCCAGCAGCACTAGCGGCCAAACCTACAATGAGCAGTTCTTC. The encoded protein is CASSTSGQTYNEQFF.

V usage is TRBV7-9 and J usage is TRBJ2-1; D remains unclear. Germline CDR1 SEHNR, CDR2 FQNEAQ (reference sequence). The CDR3 is 15 amino acids. Between the trimmed V and J ends, which lost 5 bases and 3 bases, there was a span of 14 bases. The CDR3 coding sequence is TGTGCCAGCAGCCTTACTCGCGAGTTCTACAATGAGCAGTTCTTC. Encoded protein: CASSLTREFYNEQFF. The full variable domain, completed using reference TRBV7-9 and TRBJ2-1, is DTGVSQNPRHKITKRGQNVTFRCDPISEHNRLYWYRQTLGQGPEFLTYFQNEAQLEKSRLLSDRFSAERPKGSFSTLEIQRTEQGDSAMYLCASSLTREFYNEQFFGPGTRLTVL.

A few counts support this clone. V is TRBV3-1 (or the pseudogene TRBV3-2) and J is TRBJ2-7; 11 positions agree with TRBD2. This CDR3 region has 16 residues. The ends lost 4 bases at V and 5 bases at J; junction bases unmatched: 10. Germline V CDR1 and CDR2: LGHDT, YNNKEL (reference sequence). CDR3 in amino acids: CASSLTLAGDFNEQYF. The CDR3 DNA is TGTGCCAGCAGCCTAACACTAGCGGGAGATTTCAACGAGCAGTACTTC.

The chain has TRBV5-6 and TRBJ1-1; 12 bases fit TRBD1. The length of the CDR3 is 19 residues. Germline V lookup: CDR1 SGHDT, CDR2 YYEEEE. J lost 3 bases, V lost 4 bases, and 16 bases had no gene match. This CDR3 reads CASSAPGTGGDLMYTEAFF. The CDR3 DNA reads TGTGCCAGCAGCGCACCCGGGACAGGGGGCGATTTAATGTACACTGAAGCTTTCTTT.

V usage is TRBV6-5 and J usage is TRBJ2-5; possibly TRBD1 for D (6 bases). Germline CDR1 reads MNHEY; CDR2 reads SVGAGI. There are 14 residues in the CDR3. Trimming took off 6 bases at V and 2 bases at J, with 13 bases between the two ends. The CDR3 DNA reads TGTGCCAGCAGCCCCTACAGGGTACAAGAGACCCAGTACTTC. The encoded protein is CASSPYRVQETQYF.

J is TRBJ1-6 and V is TRBV7-8, with 9 bases matching TRBD1. Trimming cost V 1 base and J 8 bases; bases outside gene matches: 9. This CDR3 has 17 residues. In germline, CDR1 is SGHVS, CDR2 FQNEAQ. CDR3 residues: CASSLGPTGGKYSPLHF. The CDR3 DNA reads TGTGCCAGCAGCTTAGGCCCGACAGGGGGGAAATATTCACCCCTCCACTTT. Variable domain in full (rest from reference TRBV7-8 and TRBJ1-6): GAGVSQSPRYKVAKRGQDVALRCDPISGHVSLFWYQQALGQGPEFLTYFQNEAQLDKSGLPSDRFFAERPEGSVSTLKIQRTQQEDSAVYLCASSLGPTGGKYSPLHFGNGTRLTVT.

In its sample, this clone was seen a few times. The rearrangement links TRBV5-1 to TRBJ2-3; the match to TRBD2 covers 9 bases. Unmatched junction bases numbered 2, after V lost 4 bases and J lost 2 bases. The CDR3 has 14 amino acids. CDR1 is SGHRS and CDR2 is YFSETQ in the germline V gene. The DNA of the CDR3 is TGCGCCAGCAGCCCTAGCGGGAACACAGATACGCAGTATTTT. This sequence encodes CASSPSGNTDTQYF. Combining the CDR3 with reference TRBV5-1 and TRBJ2-3 gives the whole variable domain KAGVTQTPRYLIKTRGQQVTLSCSPISGHRSVSWYQQTPGQGLQFLFEYFSETQRNKGNFPGRFSGRQFSNSRSEMNVSTLELGDSALYLCASSPSGNTDTQYFGPGTRLTVL.

Details on this clone: Other DNA sequences in this sample translate to the same CDR3. V and J are TRBV5-1 and TRBJ2-2, with TRBD1 matching 11 bases. V lost 5 bases, J lost 4 bases, and 4 bases stayed unmatched. This CDR3 comprises 15 residues. Germline V gene data show CDR1 as SGHRS and CDR2 as YFSETQ. The CDR3 loop reads CASRTGTGGTGELFF. The CDR3 DNA follows: TGCGCCAGCAGAACCGGGACAGGGGGCACCGGGGAGCTGTTTTTT.

The chain links TRBV15 to TRBJ1-5; 10 bases fit TRBD1. The J segment lost 1 base and the V segment lost 4 bases, leaving 4 bases of the junction unmatched. This CDR3 comprises 16 residues. Germline CDR1 LNHNV, CDR2 YYDKDF (reference sequence). The CDR3 protein is CATSTGTGASNQPQHF. CDR3 DNA sequence: TGTGCCACCAGCACCGGGACAGGGGCAAGCAATCAGCCCCAGCATTTT.

DNA of the CDR3: TGTGCCAGCAGGTGGACAGGGGGTACCGGGGAGCTGTTTTTT. Encoded protein: CASRWTGGTGELFF. The genes are TRBV27 and TRBJ2-2; 10 bases are shared with TRBD1. CDR3 size: 14 residues. Germline V gene lookup returns CDR1 MNHEY and CDR2 SMNVEV (reference sequence). The V and J ends lost 6 bases and 5 bases, in that order; junction bases with no gene match: 3.

The chain uses TRBV21-1 and TRBJ2-7; no check of the table's D call, TRBD1, against the DNA was made. TRBV21-1 is classified as a pseudogene. The CDR3 sequence is 20 residues long. CDR3: CASSKGFRQGGIEFGYEQYF. The CDR3 nucleotides read TGTGCCAGCAGCAAAGGGTTCAGACAGGGAGGCATAGAATTTGGCTACGAGCAGTACTTC.

The genes are TRBV2 and TRBJ2-1; 13 nucleotides align to TRBD2. The CDR3 covers 17 residues. The V and J ends lost 6 bases and 8 bases, in that order; junction bases with no gene match: 13. Germline lookup yields CDR1 SNHLY and CDR2 FYNNEI. Here the CDR3 reads CASRAPTSGRAQHEQFF. Here the CDR3 DNA reads TGTGCCAGCAGAGCCCCCACTAGCGGGAGGGCCCAGCATGAGCAGTTCTTC.